This T cell receptor (beta chain) appears in the sequencing data of a study of OX40 agonist ivuxolimab in advanced cancers. About the research overall: Patients achieving partial responses numbered three: one hepatocellular carcinoma case and two cutaneous melanoma cases. The study, taken as a whole, reports: No determination was made of the antigen specificity of the expanded peripheral T cells.

The V and J ends lost 1 base and 4 bases respectively, with 11 bases between them. The CDR3 runs to 14 residues. The V gene's germline CDR1 is SGHVS and CDR2 FQNEAQ. TCRdb keeps only in-frame clones here, not all; method: immunoSEQ multiplex PCR. Altogether about 60,000 clones are present, around four fifths being singletons, with the ten largest covering 2.8%. Comment on this clone: Antigen: not known.

This clonotype was sampled from an adult with an advanced solid tumor such as melanoma, head and neck, liver or kidney cancer. The genes are TRBV7-8 and TRBJ2-7; a weak D match, TRBD2 (6 bases). Sequencing was performed on CD4+ or CD8+ T cells sorted from blood, taken in a trial of the OX40 agonist ivuxolimab. The CDR3 region has the DNA TGTGCCAGCAGCTTAGTGGCGGGATTATACGAGCAGTACTTC. Its protein is CASSLVAGLYEQYF.